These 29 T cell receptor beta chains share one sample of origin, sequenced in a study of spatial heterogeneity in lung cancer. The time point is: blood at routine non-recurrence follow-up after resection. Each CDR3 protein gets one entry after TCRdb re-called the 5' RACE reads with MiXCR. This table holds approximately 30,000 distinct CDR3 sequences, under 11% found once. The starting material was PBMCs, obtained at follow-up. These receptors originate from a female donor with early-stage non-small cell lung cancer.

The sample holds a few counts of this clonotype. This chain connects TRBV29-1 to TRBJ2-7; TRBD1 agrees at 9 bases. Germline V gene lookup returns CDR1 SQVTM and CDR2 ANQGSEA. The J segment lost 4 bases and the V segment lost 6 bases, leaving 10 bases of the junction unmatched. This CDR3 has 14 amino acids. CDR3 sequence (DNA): TGCAGCGTGGATACCGGGACAGGGCTTTACGAGCAGTACTTC. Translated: CSVDTGTGLYEQYF.

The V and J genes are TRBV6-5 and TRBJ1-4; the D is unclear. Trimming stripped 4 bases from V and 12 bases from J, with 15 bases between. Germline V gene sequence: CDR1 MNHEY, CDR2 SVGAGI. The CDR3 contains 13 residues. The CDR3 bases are TGTGCCAGCAGTTCCCCGGGCGTCGGGGAACTGTTTTTT. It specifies CASSSPGVGELFF.

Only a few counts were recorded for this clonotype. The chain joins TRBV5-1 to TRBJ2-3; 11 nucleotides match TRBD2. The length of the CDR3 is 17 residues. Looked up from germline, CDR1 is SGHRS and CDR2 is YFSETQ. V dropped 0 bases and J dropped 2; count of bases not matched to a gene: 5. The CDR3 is CASSLGLAGGPTDTQYF. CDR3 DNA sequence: TGCGCCAGCAGCTTGGGGCTAGCGGGGGGCCCCACAGATACGCAGTATTTT.

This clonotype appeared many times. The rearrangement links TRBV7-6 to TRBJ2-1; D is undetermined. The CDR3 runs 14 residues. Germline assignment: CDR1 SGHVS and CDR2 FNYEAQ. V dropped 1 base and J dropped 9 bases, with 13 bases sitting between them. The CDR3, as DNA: TGTGCCAGCAGCTTAGATAACAGAAGGAGTGAGCAGTTCTTC. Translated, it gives CASSLDNRRSEQFF.

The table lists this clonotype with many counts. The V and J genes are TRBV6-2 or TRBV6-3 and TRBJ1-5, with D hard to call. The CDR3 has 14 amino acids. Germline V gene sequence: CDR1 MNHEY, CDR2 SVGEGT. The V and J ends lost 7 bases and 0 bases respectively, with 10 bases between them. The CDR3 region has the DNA TGTGCCAGCACGGACGGCGATAGCAATCAGCCCCAGCATTTT. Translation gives CASTDGDSNQPQHF.

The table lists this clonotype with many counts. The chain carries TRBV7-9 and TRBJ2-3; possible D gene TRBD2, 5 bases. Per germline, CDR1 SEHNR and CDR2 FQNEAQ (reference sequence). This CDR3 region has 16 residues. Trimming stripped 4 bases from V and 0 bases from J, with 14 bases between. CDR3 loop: CASSSRRRNSTDTQYF. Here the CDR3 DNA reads TGTGCCAGCAGCTCCCGGCGGAGGAATAGCACAGATACGCAGTATTTT.

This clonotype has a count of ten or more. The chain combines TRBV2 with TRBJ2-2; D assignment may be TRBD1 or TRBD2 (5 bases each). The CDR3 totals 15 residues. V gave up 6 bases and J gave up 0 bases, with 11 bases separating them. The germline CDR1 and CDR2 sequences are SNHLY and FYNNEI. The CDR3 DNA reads TGTGCCAGCAGCTCGGGACCGTCGAACACCGGGGAGCTGTTTTTT. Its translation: CASSSGPSNTGELFF.

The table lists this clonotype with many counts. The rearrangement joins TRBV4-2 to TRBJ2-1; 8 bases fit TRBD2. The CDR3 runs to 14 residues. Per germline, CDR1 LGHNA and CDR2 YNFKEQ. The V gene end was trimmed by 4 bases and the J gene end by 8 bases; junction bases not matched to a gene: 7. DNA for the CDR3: TGTGCCAGCAGCCGCCGTAGCGGGGAATATGAGCAGTTCTTC. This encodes CASSRRSGEYEQFF.

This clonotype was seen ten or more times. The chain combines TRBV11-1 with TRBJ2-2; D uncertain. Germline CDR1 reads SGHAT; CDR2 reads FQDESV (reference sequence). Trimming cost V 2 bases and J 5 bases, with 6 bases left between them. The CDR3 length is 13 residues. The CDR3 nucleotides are TGTGCCAGCAGCTTACTTAGGACCGGGGAGCTGTTTTTT. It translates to CASSLLRTGELFF.

The CDR3 DNA follows: TGCAGCGCGGACAGGTCGAACACTGAAGCTTTCTTT. Its translation: CSADRSNTEAFF. The genes are TRBV29-1 and TRBJ1-1, with 7 bases matching TRBD1. After removal of 7 bases from V and 1 base from J, the junction contained 3 bases not matched to a gene. CDR1 SQVTM and CDR2 ANQGSEA come from the germline V gene. The CDR3 is 12 residues long.

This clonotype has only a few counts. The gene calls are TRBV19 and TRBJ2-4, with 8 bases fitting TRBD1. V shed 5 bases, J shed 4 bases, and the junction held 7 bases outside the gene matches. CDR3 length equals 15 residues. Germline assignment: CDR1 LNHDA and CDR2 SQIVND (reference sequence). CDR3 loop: CASSWEQGVKNIQYF. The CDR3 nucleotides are TGTGCCAGTAGTTGGGAACAGGGGGTGAAAAACATTCAGTACTTC.

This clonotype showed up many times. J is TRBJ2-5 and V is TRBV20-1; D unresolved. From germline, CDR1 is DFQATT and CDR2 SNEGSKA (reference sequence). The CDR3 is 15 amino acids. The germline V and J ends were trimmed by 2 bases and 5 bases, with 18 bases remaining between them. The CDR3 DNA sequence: TGCAGTGCTAGAATCCGTCCCGGCCGGATGGAGACCCAGTACTTC. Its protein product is CSARIRPGRMETQYF.

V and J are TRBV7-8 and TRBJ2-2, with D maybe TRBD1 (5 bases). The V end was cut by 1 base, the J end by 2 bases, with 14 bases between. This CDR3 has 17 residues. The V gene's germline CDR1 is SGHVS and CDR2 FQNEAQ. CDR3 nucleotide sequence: TGTGCCAGCAGCTTAGAAAAGGCGACAGTTAACACCGGGGAGCTGTTTTTT. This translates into CASSLEKATVNTGELFF.

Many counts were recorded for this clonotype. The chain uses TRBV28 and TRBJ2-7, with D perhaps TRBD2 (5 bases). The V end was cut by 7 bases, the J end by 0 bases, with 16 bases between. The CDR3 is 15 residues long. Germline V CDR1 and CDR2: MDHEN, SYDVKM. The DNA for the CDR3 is TGTGCCAGCAAGGGTGCCTCCGGGATCTCCTACGAGCAGTACTTC. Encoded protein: CASKGASGISYEQYF.

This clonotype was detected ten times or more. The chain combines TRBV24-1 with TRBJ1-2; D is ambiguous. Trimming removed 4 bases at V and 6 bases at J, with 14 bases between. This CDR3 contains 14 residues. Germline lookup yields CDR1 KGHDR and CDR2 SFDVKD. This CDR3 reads CATSDGRGLDGYTF. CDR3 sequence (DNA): TGTGCCACCAGTGACGGTAGAGGGTTGGATGGCTACACCTTC.

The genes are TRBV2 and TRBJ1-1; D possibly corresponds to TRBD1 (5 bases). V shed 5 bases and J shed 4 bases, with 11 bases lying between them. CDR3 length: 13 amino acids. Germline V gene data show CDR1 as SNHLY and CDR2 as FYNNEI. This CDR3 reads CASSQGRGTEAFF. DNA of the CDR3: TGTGCCAGCAGTCAGGGAAGGGGCACTGAAGCTTTCTTT.

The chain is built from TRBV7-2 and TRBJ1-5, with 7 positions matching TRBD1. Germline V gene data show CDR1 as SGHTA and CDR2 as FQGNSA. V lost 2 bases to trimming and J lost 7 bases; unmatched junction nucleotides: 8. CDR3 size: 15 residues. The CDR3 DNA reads TGTGCCAGCAGCTTACCCGACAGGGAGGAACAGCCCCAGCATTTT. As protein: CASSLPDREEQPQHF.

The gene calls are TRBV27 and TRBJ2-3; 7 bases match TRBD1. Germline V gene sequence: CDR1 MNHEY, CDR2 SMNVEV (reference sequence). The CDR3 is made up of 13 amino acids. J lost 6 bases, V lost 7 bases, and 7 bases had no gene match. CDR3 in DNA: TGTGCCAGCATGCGAAGGGGGCTTGATACGCAGTATTTT. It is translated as CASMRRGLDTQYF.

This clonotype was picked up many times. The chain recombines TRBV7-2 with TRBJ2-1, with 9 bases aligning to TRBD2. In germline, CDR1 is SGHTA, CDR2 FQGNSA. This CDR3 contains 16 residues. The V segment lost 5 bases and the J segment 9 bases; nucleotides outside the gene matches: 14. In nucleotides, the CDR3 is TGTGCCAGCAGCCCGGGGGTAGCGGGGGCGAAGGCTGAGCAGTTCTTC. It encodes CASSPGVAGAKAEQFF.

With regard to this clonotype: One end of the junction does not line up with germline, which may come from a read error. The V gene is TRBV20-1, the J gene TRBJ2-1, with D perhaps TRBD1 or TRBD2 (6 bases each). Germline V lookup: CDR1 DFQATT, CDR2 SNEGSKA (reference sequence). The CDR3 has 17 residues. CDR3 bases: TGCAGGGCTAGAGAAAATAGGGGGGCCCGGTCCTACAATGAGCAGTTCTTC. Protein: CRARENRGARSYNEQFF.

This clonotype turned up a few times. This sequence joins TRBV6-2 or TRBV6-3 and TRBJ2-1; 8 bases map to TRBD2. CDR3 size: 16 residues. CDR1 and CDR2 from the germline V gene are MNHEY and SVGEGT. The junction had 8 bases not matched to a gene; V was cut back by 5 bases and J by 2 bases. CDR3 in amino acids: CASSDPGTRTYNEQFF. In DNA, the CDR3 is TGTGCCAGCAGTGACCCCGGGACTAGAACCTACAATGAGCAGTTCTTC.

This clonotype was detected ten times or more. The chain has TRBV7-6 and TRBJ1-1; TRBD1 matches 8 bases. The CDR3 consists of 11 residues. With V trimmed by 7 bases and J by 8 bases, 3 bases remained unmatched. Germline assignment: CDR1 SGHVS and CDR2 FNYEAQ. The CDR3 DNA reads TGTGCCAGCAAGCGGGACAGGGAAGCTTTCTTT. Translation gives CASKRDREAFF. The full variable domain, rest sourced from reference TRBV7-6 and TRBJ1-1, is GAGVSQSPRYKVTKRGQDVALRCDPISGHVSLYWYRQALGQGPEFLTYFNYEAQQDKSGLPNDRFSAERPEGSISTLTIQRTEQRDSAMYRCASKRDREAFFGQGTRLTVV.

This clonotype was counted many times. CDR3 amino acids: CASTLLRGGNMNTEAFF. The CDR3 DNA follows: TGTGCCAGCACCTTACTTCGGGGTGGGAACATGAACACTGAAGCTTTCTTT. The chain combines TRBV28 with TRBJ1-1; D unclear. The ends were cut back, 7 bases at V and 0 bases at J, with 21 bases in the middle. Germline V lookup: CDR1 MDHEN, CDR2 SYDVKM. There are 17 residues in the CDR3.

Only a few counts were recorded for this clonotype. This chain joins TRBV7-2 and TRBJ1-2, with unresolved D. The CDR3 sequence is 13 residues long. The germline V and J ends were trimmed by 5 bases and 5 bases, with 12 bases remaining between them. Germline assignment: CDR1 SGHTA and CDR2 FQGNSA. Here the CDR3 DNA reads TGTGCCAGCAGCCAAGGACGGCAATATGGCTACACCTTC. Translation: CASSQGRQYGYTF.

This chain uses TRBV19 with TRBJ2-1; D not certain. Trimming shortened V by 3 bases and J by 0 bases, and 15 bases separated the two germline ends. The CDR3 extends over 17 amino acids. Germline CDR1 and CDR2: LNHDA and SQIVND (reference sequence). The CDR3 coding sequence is TGTGCCAGTAGTATTTTTGTGGCTACATCCTCCTACAATGAGCAGTTCTTC. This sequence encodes CASSIFVATSSYNEQFF.

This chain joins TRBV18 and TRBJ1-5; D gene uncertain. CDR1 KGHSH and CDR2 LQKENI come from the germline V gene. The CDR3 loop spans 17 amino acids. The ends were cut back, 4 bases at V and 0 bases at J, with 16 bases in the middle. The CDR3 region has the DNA TGTGCCAGCTCACTGGACGGATCGCTCTATAGCAATCAGCCCCAGCATTTT. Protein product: CASSLDGSLYSNQPQHF.

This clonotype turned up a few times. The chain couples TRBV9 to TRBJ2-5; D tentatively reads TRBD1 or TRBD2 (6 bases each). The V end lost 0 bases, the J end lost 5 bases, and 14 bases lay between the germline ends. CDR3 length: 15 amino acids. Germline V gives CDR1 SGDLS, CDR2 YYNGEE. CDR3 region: CASSVEGGLSETQYF. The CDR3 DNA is TGTGCCAGCAGCGTAGAGGGGGGCCTTTCCGAGACCCAGTACTTC.

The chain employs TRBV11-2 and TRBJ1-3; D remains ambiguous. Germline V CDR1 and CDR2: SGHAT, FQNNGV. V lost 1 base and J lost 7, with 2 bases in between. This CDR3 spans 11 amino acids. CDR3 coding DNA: TGTGCCAGCAGCTTAGCGAACACCATATATTTT. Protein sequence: CASSLANTIYF.

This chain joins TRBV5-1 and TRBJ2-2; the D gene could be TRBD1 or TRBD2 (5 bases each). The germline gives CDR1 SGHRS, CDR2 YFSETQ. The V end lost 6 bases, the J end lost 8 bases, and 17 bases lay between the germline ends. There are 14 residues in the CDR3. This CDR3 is CASNDGAVVGELFF. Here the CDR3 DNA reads TGCGCCAGCAACGACGGGGCGGTTGTGGGGGAGCTGTTTTTT.